What follows describes a single T cell receptor (beta chain). The antigen is unknown. This entry belongs to a study of cytomegalovirus exposure and HLA in healthy donors. Study-wide findings and caveats: In a later analysis, donors in an Asian-associated ancestry cluster reportedly had fewer N-insertions in productive TCRs than the cohort mean. TCR beta sequences reportedly predicted most subjects' HLA-A and HLA-B alleles accurately.

There were likely unrecorded immune exposures, though donors were nominally healthy when sampled. Both 60 Vbeta primers and 13 Jbeta primers went into the PCR. Under the authors' procedure: In a later analysis, approximately 73 million unique TCR beta chains included roughly 11 million shared by two or more donors. Sequencing was performed with immunoSEQ multiplex PCR; in TCRdb, only in-frame clones are kept and a portion is missing. For V, J and clone size, that table is used; D and trimming come from the DNA. This table holds 150,000 to 200,000 clones, around four fifths found once. V was pared by 0 bases and J by 8 bases, with 11 bases between. Germline-derived CDR1 and CDR2 are SGHNT and YYREEE (reference sequence). The length of the CDR3 is 13 residues.

The TCR was taken from a male donor in good health and CMV-seronegative. Sequencing was carried out using PBMCs. This chain uses TRBV5-4 with TRBJ1-2; possibly TRBD1 for D (6 bases). CDR3 sequence reads: CASSLETGSGYTF. Written as DNA, the CDR3 is TGTGCCAGCAGCTTGGAAACAGGGAGCGGCTACACCTTC.